These 18 T cell receptor beta chains originate from one sample sequenced in a study of chemoradiotherapy in HPV16-positive cancers. Sequencing used immunoSEQ multiplex PCR; TCRdb keeps in-frame clones, though not all of them. The sample yields about 5,400 clones, 85% seen once. Sequenced material: tumor tissue, taken from a patient who underwent chemoradiotherapy. These receptors were taken from a human donor with HPV-associated anogenital cancer.

J is TRBJ1-1 and V is TRBV7-9; D perhaps matches TRBD1 (5 bases). The length of the CDR3 is 15 residues. V was clipped by 2 bases and J by 3 bases, with 13 bases between them. The V gene's germline CDR1 is SEHNR and CDR2 FQNEAQ (reference sequence). The CDR3 DNA follows: TGTGCCAGCAGCTTAAAATCTCTGGGGGACACTGAAGCTTTCTTT. Its protein product is CASSLKSLGDTEAFF.

The chain links TRBV11-2 to TRBJ2-5, with 9 bases that match TRBD1. The CDR3 consists of 15 residues. Germline CDR1 is SGHAT and CDR2 is FQNNGV. Trimming removed 5 bases from V and 4 bases from J; junction bases left unmatched: 8. The CDR3 DNA reads TGTGCCAGCAGCCCGGGACAGGGTTTAGTAGAGACCCAGTACTTC. This gives the protein CASSPGQGLVETQYF.

This chain links TRBV6-1 with TRBJ1-1, with 11 bases identical to TRBD1. There are 15 residues in the CDR3. Germline CDR1 is MNHNS and CDR2 is SASEGT. Trimming took 3 bases from V and 8 from J; bases not matched to a gene: 8. CDR3 residues: CASSEGQGVRTEAFF. The CDR3 nucleotides read TGTGCCAGCAGTGAGGGACAGGGGGTACGAACCGAAGCTTTCTTT.

This clone was seen once. The V call is TRBV6-5, the J call TRBJ1-2; 8 positions match TRBD1. Germline V gene lookup returns CDR1 MNHEY and CDR2 SVGAGI. CDR3 size: 13 residues. The V and J ends lost 5 bases and 7 bases, in that order; junction bases with no gene match: 6. The CDR3 bases are TGTGCCAGCAGTATAACAGGGGGTGGTGGCTACACCTTC. Its translation is CASSITGGGGYTF.

The chain couples TRBV30 to TRBJ1-6; no definite D call. Trimming stripped 8 bases from V and 3 bases from J, with 14 bases between. CDR1 and CDR2 from the germline V gene are GTSNPN and SVGIG (reference sequence). The CDR3 spans 14 residues. CDR3 protein: CATSGLNYNSPLHF. Here the CDR3 DNA reads TGTGCCACCTCTGGATTGAACTATAATTCACCCCTCCACTTT.

This chain uses TRBV11-2 with TRBJ2-5; D perhaps matches TRBD1 (6 bases). V was cut by 2 bases and J by 4 bases, with 8 bases left in between. Germline V gene sequence: CDR1 SGHAT, CDR2 FQNNGV. This CDR3 spans 13 amino acids. The CDR3 DNA reads TGTGCCAGCAGCTTACCAGGGGTAGAGACCCAGTACTTC. Amino acids: CASSLPGVETQYF.

V gene TRBV5-1 combines with J gene TRBJ2-7, with D tentatively TRBD1 or TRBD2 (6 bases each). V lost 4 bases to trimming and J lost 2 bases, with 13 bases between them. This CDR3 has 14 amino acids. The germline CDR1 and CDR2 sequences are SGHRS and YFSETQ. CDR3 DNA: TGCGCCAGCAGCGGGAGGACAGCTCCCTACGAGCAGTACGTC. It translates to CASSGRTAPYEQYV.

This clone is judged medium-sized. The V gene is TRBV4-2, the J gene TRBJ1-1, with unresolved D. Per the germline V gene, CDR1 is LGHNA and CDR2 is YNFKEQ. With 7 bases removed from V and 1 base from J, the gap between germline ends came to 16 bases. CDR3 length: 15 amino acids. CDR3 DNA: TGTGCCAGCACCGTAGGGAGACATCCGAACACTGAAGCTTTCTTT. Amino acids: CASTVGRHPNTEAFF.

The J gene is TRBJ1-5, the V gene TRBV19, with D hard to call. The germline gives CDR1 LNHDA, CDR2 SQIVND (reference sequence). V was trimmed by 3 bases and J by 0 bases, leaving 9 bases between them. This CDR3 contains 15 residues. The CDR3 protein is CASSMSILSNQPQHF. CDR3 DNA: TGTGCCAGTAGTATGTCCATTCTTAGCAATCAGCCCCAGCATTTT. Together with reference TRBV19 and TRBJ1-5, the CDR3 gives the full variable domain: DGGITQSPKYLFRKEGQNVTLSCEQNLNHDAMYWYRQDPGQGLRLIYYSQIVNDFQKGDIAEGYSVSREKKESFPLTVTSAQKNPTAFYLCASSMSILSNQPQHFGDGTRLSIL.

This clone is large within its sample. The chain carries TRBV9 and TRBJ2-5; maybe TRBD2 (6 bases). Trimming stripped 4 bases from V and 5 bases from J, with 15 bases between. This CDR3 contains 14 residues. Germline CDR1 SGDLS, CDR2 YYNGEE. CDR3 sequence: CASSTEGGWETQYF. The CDR3 DNA follows: TGTGCCAGCAGCACGGAGGGCGGGTGGGAGACCCAGTACTTC.

CDR3 DNA: TGCGCCAGCAGCGTATACGGGGGGATTAGCACAGATACGCAGTATTTT. It encodes CASSVYGGISTDTQYF. This chain joins TRBV5-1 and TRBJ2-3; 7 bases align to TRBD2. The V gene's germline CDR1 is SGHRS and CDR2 YFSETQ. This CDR3 has 16 amino acids. V gave up 4 bases and J gave up 0 bases; unmatched junction bases: 8.

The V and J genes are TRBV6-1 and TRBJ1-2; D uncertain. Between the trimmed V and J ends, which lost 6 bases and 5 bases, there was a span of 7 bases. Germline loops: CDR1 MNHNS, CDR2 SASEGT. CDR3 length: 11 amino acids. This CDR3 is CASRDQYGYTF. The CDR3 DNA is TGTGCCAGCAGAGACCAGTATGGCTACACCTTC.

This chain uses TRBV15 with TRBJ1-6; D not resolved. The ends were cut back, 0 bases at V and 12 bases at J, with 9 bases in the middle. The CDR3 runs to 13 residues. Germline CDR1 LNHNV, CDR2 YYDKDF (reference sequence). CDR3 residues: CATSRDPPGPLHF. The CDR3 coding sequence is TGTGCCACCAGCAGAGATCCTCCGGGACCCCTCCACTTT.

This clone was seen only once. This rearrangement joins TRBV7-2 to TRBJ2-7; D gene ambiguous. The CDR3 runs 15 residues. Germline-derived CDR1 and CDR2 are SGHTA and FQGNSA. Trimming pared 3 bases from V and 0 bases from J, leaving 12 bases between. For the CDR3, the DNA is TGTGCCAGCAGCTTTGATACGCGGACCTCCTACGAGCAGTACGTC. Protein sequence: CASSFDTRTSYEQYV.

The CDR3 spells CASSPLGSSYTF. The CDR3 nucleotides read TGCGCCAGCAGCCCCTTGGGATCGAGCTACACCTTC. V usage is TRBV5-1 and J usage is TRBJ1-2; no definite D call. Germline CDR1 and CDR2: SGHRS and YFSETQ. This CDR3 contains 12 residues. Trimming shortened V by 4 bases and J by 9 bases, and 13 bases separated the two germline ends.

This clone was seen a handful of times. The rearrangement links TRBV7-2 to TRBJ1-2; D remains ambiguous. CDR1 is SGHTA, CDR2 FQGNSA, per germline. The CDR3 runs 14 residues. V was trimmed by 5 bases and J by 6 bases, leaving 16 bases between them. This chain's CDR3 is CASSTSSTLHGYTF. CDR3 nucleotides: TGTGCCAGCAGCACCAGCTCGACCCTTCATGGCTACACCTTC.

J is TRBJ2-3 and V is TRBV28, with D perhaps TRBD1 or TRBD2 (5 bases each). The CDR3 length is 15 residues. Germline values: CDR1 MDHEN, CDR2 SYDVKM. The V end lost 3 bases, the J end lost 6 bases, and 16 bases lay between the germline ends. The CDR3: CASSFRTGPQDTQYF. In nucleotides, the CDR3 is TGTGCCAGCAGTTTCCGCACGGGGCCCCAGGATACGCAGTATTTT.

This chain links TRBV30 with TRBJ1-6; D remains ambiguous. Germline V gene lookup returns CDR1 GTSNPN and CDR2 SVGIG (reference sequence). The CDR3 is 13 residues long. V was pared by 4 bases and J by 6 bases, with 10 bases between. The CDR3 protein is CAWKQPGNSPLHF. CDR3 DNA: TGTGCCTGGAAACAGCCCGGTAATTCACCCCTCCACTTT.